The T cell receptor (beta chain) described here comes from a study of beta chain features in type 1 diabetes. Study-level results: The study found moderately but significantly shorter TCRB CDR3s in all four CD4+ subsets of Type 1 diabetes patients. It was not settled here whether HLA type affects TCRB rearrangement. Patients and controls would be equally affected if PCR favored shorter templates.

Every donor had blood drawn once into heparin, roughly 100 mL on average. The V gene's germline CDR1 is MRHNA and CDR2 SNTAGT. This CDR3 has 14 residues. The V gene lost 4 bases and the J gene lost 3 bases, with 9 bases spanning the gap. This clone was observed a handful of times. The antigen is unknown. The sequenced template was cDNA made from the entire isolated RNA. For naive, central memory and regulatory T cell samples, reads averaged roughly 3.5 million. Sequenced by immunoSEQ multiplex PCR; TCRdb stores in-frame clones only, minus some. The top ten clones hold 0.015% to 0.02% of a sample with more than 250,000 clones, roughly an eighth of them seen once.

The sample consisted of naive CD4+ T cells from blood. The chain combines TRBV6-4 with TRBJ2-2, with D possibly TRBD2 on 6 matching bases. The receptor's source is a man aged 30 to 45 with type 1 diabetes. The CDR3 sequence is CASSAAGYTGELFF. The CDR3 nucleotides read TGTGCCAGCAGTGCGGCGGGATACACCGGGGAGCTGTTTTTT.